This is a list of T cell receptor beta chains from one sample in a study of Ad26.COV2.S vaccination and SARS-CoV-2 variants. Assay used: immunoSEQ multiplex PCR; TCRdb lists only in-frame clones, some missing. Among roughly 330,000 clones listed, 85% to 90% were seen once. Source: peripheral blood, taken in a trial of Ad26.COV2.S vaccine versus placebo. The receptors here all came from a person aged 18 to 59 who received the Ad26.COV2.S COVID-19 vaccine or a placebo. Each CDR3 is given without its conserved first and last residue. A D gene is named only where the DNA matches it firmly.

NA TRBJ1-6 TRBV18 ASSPWEASPLH
NA TRBJ1-5 TRBV12-3/TRBV12-4 ASSGRGPQH
NA TRBJ2-5 TRBV6-5 ASTGRVVQETQY
TRBD1 TRBJ2-5 TRBV11-2 ASSFRDRDETQY
TRBD2 TRBJ2-1 TRBV6-5 ASSLSGGLYNEQF
TRBD2 TRBJ2-5 TRBV9 ASSATPGPGGETQY
NA TRBJ1-3 TRBV7-9 ASSLAVQGRDTIY
NA TRBJ1-6 TRBV4-3 ASSQYDSSPLH
NA TRBJ1-5 TRBV4-3 ASSQGVGLSSTPQH
NA TRBJ2-7 TRBV29-1 SVVRSSSYEQY
TRBD1 TRBJ1-5 TRBV18 ASSTGDDQPQH
NA TRBJ1-6 TRBV7-2 ASSPAGTENSPLH
NA TRBJ2-1 TRBV6-2/TRBV6-3 ASSYSIRRRTYNEQF
NA TRBJ2-7 TRBV19 ASSRSGPNYEQY
NA TRBJ1-4 TRBV7-9 ASTPSAIEGEKLF
NA TRBJ2-1 TRBV4-2 ASSQEVTGTLSSYNEQF
TRBD2 TRBJ2-5 TRBV5-1 ASSPSGGAGETQY
NA TRBJ1-1 TRBV6-2/TRBV6-3 ASSYSRRTGGTEAF
NA TRBJ2-3 TRBV19 ASIQYDGSPTDTQY
TRBD2 TRBJ2-3 TRBV9 ASSVPRASGSAADTQY
TRBD2 TRBJ2-5 TRBV15 ATSRASGLAGEETQY
TRBD2 TRBJ2-1 TRBV6-4 ASSLGTSGSNEQF
TRBD1 TRBJ2-1 TRBV11-2 ASRSWDSDYNEQF
TRBD1 TRBJ1-2 TRBV4-1 ASSQPRQGNYGYT
NA TRBJ1-5 TRBV9 ASSVGWGVEGNQPQH
NA TRBJ1-2 TRBV6-1 ASSDQVVPDGYT
TRBD2 TRBJ2-3 TRBV19 ASSPGGADTQY
TRBD1 TRBJ1-2 TRBV11-2 ASSSLKRGQGNYGYT
NA TRBJ1-1 TRBV19 ASSLTHAQNTEAF
NA TRBJ2-5 TRBV19 ASNPRWGETQY
NA TRBJ1-5 TRBV12-5 ASGLDRENNQPQH
NA TRBJ1-2 TRBV7-2 ASSLAAKFGYT
NA TRBJ2-1 TRBV4-1 ASSQDLGKQF
NA TRBJ1-2 TRBV7-8 ASRPVDGPYGYT
NA TRBJ2-7 TRBV15 ATSRERDTSTYEQY
NA TRBJ1-2 TRBV28 ASSSHQEGGRLGYT
NA TRBJ2-1 TRBV7-9 ASSLYTPRGGRYNEQF
NA TRBJ2-5 TRBV7-9 ASSLGQGWETQY
NA TRBJ1-1 TRBV25-1 ASSERRDSEAF
NA TRBJ1-1 TRBV19 ASSTAGWAGREAF
NA TRBJ1-1 TRBV6-2/TRBV6-3 ASSTGVGLDAF
NA TRBJ1-1 TRBV2 ASMIGPYAAF
NA TRBJ1-1 TRBV7-9 ASSSRVVNTEAF
NA TRBJ2-1 TRBV5-8 ANQGGPPGEQF
TRBD2 TRBJ2-1 TRBV7-3 ASSLTGLAESNEQF
NA TRBJ1-3 TRBV6-5 ASCSLGAAGNTIY
NA TRBJ2-4 TRBV11-2 ASSLDGAPRAKNIQY
NA TRBJ1-1 TRBV5-6 ASSPPSGERAF
TRBD2 TRBJ2-3 TRBV5-8 ASSRGGASTDTQY